This T cell receptor beta chain was identified in a study of monozygotic twins with inflammatory bowel disease. Points from the study as a whole: The existence of one strong signal or clonotype linked to IBD lacked support.

Note on this clonotype: Its antigen remains unknown.

This CDR3 is 12 amino acids long. Germline CDR1 MDHEN, CDR2 SYDVKM. Generation of cDNA took place in eight separate reactions per sample. TCRdb reprocessed the 5' RACE reads, keeping one entry per CDR3 protein, no DNA. The repertoire table contains approximately 300,000 distinct CDR3 sequences. Material for sequencing was blood. The sequence was obtained from a human donor with ulcerative colitis or Crohn's disease, or a healthy co-twin of an affected twin (not recorded which). The rearrangement joins TRBV28 to TRBJ2-7. CDR3 in amino acids: CASSWSDYEQYF.